The 5 T cell receptor beta chains in this list originate from one sample, sequenced in a study of T-cell memory formation after mild COVID-19. TCRdb reprocessed the 5' RACE reads via MiXCR and lists one record per CDR3 protein. The table has 200,000 to 300,000 distinct CDR3 sequences, 15% seen once. The specimen sequenced was PBMCs or a T cell subset sorted from them (not recorded which). These receptors all come from an adult woman who had mild COVID-19 (a few samples of this study predate the infection). Cell type and time point are not known.

CDR3 sequence (DNA): TGTGCCAGCATTACGGACAGGGACACTGAAGCTTTCTTT. It encodes CASITDRDTEAFF. The chain joins TRBV6-6 to TRBJ1-1, with 8 bases aligning to TRBD1. V lost 7 bases and J lost 3; bases outside the gene matches: 4. The CDR3 is made up of 13 amino acids. Per germline, CDR1 MNHNY and CDR2 SVGAGI (reference sequence).

This clonotype has at least ten counts. The V call is TRBV12-3 or TRBV12-4, the J call TRBJ2-2; 15 positions match TRBD2. The CDR3 has 18 residues. The ends lost 5 bases at V and 0 bases at J; junction bases unmatched: 4. CDR3 amino acids: CASSLRTSGRANTGELFF. DNA for the CDR3: TGTGCCAGCAGTCTGAGGACTAGCGGGAGGGCGAACACCGGGGAGCTGTTTTTT.

V usage is TRBV6-2 or TRBV6-3 and J usage is TRBJ2-1; 7 bases match TRBD1. V lost 8 bases and J lost 0; bases outside the gene matches: 13. CDR3 length equals 17 residues. Germline lookup yields CDR1 MNHEY and CDR2 SVGEGT. CDR3 sequence (DNA): TGTGCCAGCCGTAGTGACAGGGTTTGGTCCTCCTACAATGAGCAGTTCTTC. This codes for CASRSDRVWSSYNEQFF.

CDR3 protein: CSAAGTGNEKLFF. CDR3 sequence (DNA): TGCAGTGCTGCCGGGACAGGGAATGAAAAACTGTTTTTT. The chain has TRBV20-1 and TRBJ1-4, with TRBD1 identical over 9 bases. CDR3 length: 13 residues. Germline-derived CDR1 and CDR2 are DFQATT and SNEGSKA (reference sequence). J lost 5 bases, V lost 5 bases, and 3 bases had no gene match.

The chain's CDR3 is CASSLRAGVTDTQYF. CDR3 bases: TGTGCCAGCAGCTTAAGGGCGGGGGTAACAGATACGCAGTATTTT. The V gene is TRBV7-9, the J gene TRBJ2-3; 7 nucleotides align to TRBD2. CDR1 is SEHNR, CDR2 FQNEAQ, per germline (reference sequence). This CDR3 has 15 residues. Trimming cost V 2 bases and J 3 bases; bases outside gene matches: 5.